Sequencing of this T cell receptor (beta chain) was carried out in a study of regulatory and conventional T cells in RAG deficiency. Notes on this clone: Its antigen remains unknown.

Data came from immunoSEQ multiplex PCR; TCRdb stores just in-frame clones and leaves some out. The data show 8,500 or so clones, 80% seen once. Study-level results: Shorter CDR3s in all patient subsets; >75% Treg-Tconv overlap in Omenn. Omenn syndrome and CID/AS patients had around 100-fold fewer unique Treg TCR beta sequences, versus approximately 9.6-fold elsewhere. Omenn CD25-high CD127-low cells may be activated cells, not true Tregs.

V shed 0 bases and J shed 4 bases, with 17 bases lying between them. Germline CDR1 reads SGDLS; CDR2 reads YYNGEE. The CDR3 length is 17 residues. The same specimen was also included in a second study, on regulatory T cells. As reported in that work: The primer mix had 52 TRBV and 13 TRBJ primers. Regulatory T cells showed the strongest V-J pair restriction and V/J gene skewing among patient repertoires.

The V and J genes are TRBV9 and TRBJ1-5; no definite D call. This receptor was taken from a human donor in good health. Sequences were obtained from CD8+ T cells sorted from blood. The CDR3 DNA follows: TGTGCCAGCAGCGTAGGAGAAACTTGGGGATTTAATCAGCCCCAGCATTTT. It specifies CASSVGETWGFNQPQHF.